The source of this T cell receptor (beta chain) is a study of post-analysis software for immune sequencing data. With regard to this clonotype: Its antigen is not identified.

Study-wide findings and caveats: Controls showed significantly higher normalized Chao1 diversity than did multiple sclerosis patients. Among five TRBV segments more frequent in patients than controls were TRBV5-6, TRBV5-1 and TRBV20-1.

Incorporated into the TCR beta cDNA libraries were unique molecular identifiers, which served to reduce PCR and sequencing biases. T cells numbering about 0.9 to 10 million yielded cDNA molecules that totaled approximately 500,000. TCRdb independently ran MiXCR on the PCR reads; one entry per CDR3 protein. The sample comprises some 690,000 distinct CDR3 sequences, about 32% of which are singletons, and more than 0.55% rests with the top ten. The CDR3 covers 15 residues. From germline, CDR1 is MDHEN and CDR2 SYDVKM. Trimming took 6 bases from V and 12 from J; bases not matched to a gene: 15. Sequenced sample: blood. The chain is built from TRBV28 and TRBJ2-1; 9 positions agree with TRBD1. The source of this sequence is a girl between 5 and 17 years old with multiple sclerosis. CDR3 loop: CASRLPGQGYGGQFF. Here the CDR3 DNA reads TGTGCCAGCAGGCTACCGGGACAGGGATACGGTGGGCAGTTCTTC.